A selection of T cell receptor beta chains follows, all from one sample in a study of T cell responses to AZD1222 COVID-19 vaccine. This table comes from immunoSEQ multiplex PCR, and its TCRdb copy is limited to in-frame clones, with some not included. The data hold under 150,000 clones, with 75% to 90% observed a single time. The material was peripheral blood, obtained on day 0 of AZD1222 vaccination. Source of these receptors: an adult in good health. Both conserved end residues are part of each CDR3. Fields, in order: clone size, V gene, J gene, D gene, CDR3 DNA, CDR3 protein. D genes are given only for firm matches. Size is omitted from some rows. Given values are once, few, many or a class for expanded clones.

size: .
V: TRBV30
J: TRBJ1-1
D: .
DNA: TGTGCCTGGAGTGTATCGGCTGCACATAAAAAGGGAGCTTTCTTT
CDR3: CAWSVSAAHKKGAFF

size: .
V: TRBV5-4
J: TRBJ1-1
D: .
DNA: TGTGCCAGCAGCTCAGGCCCGACCTTGAACACTGAAGCTTTCTTT
CDR3: CASSSGPTLNTEAFF

size: .
V: TRBV9
J: TRBJ2-5
D: TRBD2
DNA: TGTGCCAGCAGCGTAGGGACTAGCGGGAGGCAAGAGACCCAGTACTTC
CDR3: CASSVGTSGRQETQYF

size: .
V: TRBV5-6
J: TRBJ2-5
D: .
DNA: TGTGCCAGCAGCCGAGTATCAGGACGCCAAGAGACCCAGTACTTC
CDR3: CASSRVSGRQETQYF

size: .
V: TRBV10-1
J: TRBJ2-5
D: TRBD2
DNA: TGCGCCAGGGGGGGGACGGTCCAAGAGACCCAGTACTTC
CDR3: CARGGTVQETQYF

size: once
V: TRBV5-6
J: TRBJ1-1
D: TRBD1
DNA: TGTGCCAGCAGCTTGACAGGGGTGGGCACTGAAGCTTTCTTT
CDR3: CASSLTGVGTEAFF

size: .
V: TRBV7-2
J: TRBJ1-1
D: .
DNA: TGTGCCAGCAGCTTAGGAGTGGGCAGATTAAACACTGAAGCTTTCTTT
CDR3: CASSLGVGRLNTEAFF

size: .
V: TRBV24-1
J: TRBJ1-5
D: TRBD1
DNA: TGTGCCACCAGTGATCCTACAGGGGGCAATCAGCCCCAGCATTTT
CDR3: CATSDPTGGNQPQHF

size: .
V: TRBV27
J: TRBJ1-5
D: .
DNA: TGTGCCAGCAGTTCGGGGAGGGATCAGCCCCAGCATTTT
CDR3: CASSSGRDQPQHF

size: .
V: TRBV6-1
J: TRBJ1-2
D: TRBD1
DNA: TGTGCCAGCAGTGAACCCGGACAGGTCCGCTATGGCTACACCTTC
CDR3: CASSEPGQVRYGYTF

size: .
V: TRBV3-1/TRBV3-2
J: TRBJ1-4
D: .
DNA: TGTGCCAGCAGCCACCCCCGGGGAGGGACTAATGAAAAACTGTTTTTT
CDR3: CASSHPRGGTNEKLFF

size: .
V: TRBV29-1
J: TRBJ2-2
D: TRBD1
DNA: TGCAGCGTCTACAGGGGGTTGGACACCGGGGAGCTGTTTTTT
CDR3: CSVYRGLDTGELFF

size: .
V: TRBV9
J: TRBJ1-6
D: .
DNA: TGTGCCAGCAGCGTAGCTGGGGAGGGGTCACCCCTCCACTTT
CDR3: CASSVAGEGSPLHF

size: once
V: TRBV4-1
J: TRBJ2-3
D: TRBD2
DNA: TGCGCCAGCAGCCAAGACGGGGCTGCGGGAGGGGGAGATACGCAGTATTTT
CDR3: CASSQDGAAGGGDTQYF

size: .
V: TRBV5-1
J: TRBJ2-3
D: .
DNA: TGCGCCAGCAGCTTGAATACCGGAGCGACAGATACGCAGTATTTT
CDR3: CASSLNTGATDTQYF

size: .
V: TRBV9
J: TRBJ1-1
D: .
DNA: TGTGCCAGCAGCGTCAAGTCGAACACTGAAGCTTTCTTT
CDR3: CASSVKSNTEAFF

size: few
V: TRBV18
J: TRBJ1-6
D: TRBD1
DNA: TGTGCCAGCTCGGGGGACAGGTATAATTCACCCCTCCACTTT
CDR3: CASSGDRYNSPLHF

size: .
V: TRBV28
J: TRBJ2-7
D: .
DNA: TGTGCCAGCAGTTTATGCGGGGGAGGTATCTCCTACGAGCAGTACTTC
CDR3: CASSLCGGGISYEQYF

size: .
V: TRBV5-6
J: TRBJ2-7
D: TRBD2
DNA: TGTGCCAGCAGCTTGGCACTAGCGGACCCCTACGAGCAGTACTTC
CDR3: CASSLALADPYEQYF

size: .
V: TRBV19
J: TRBJ1-1
D: .
DNA: TGTGCCAGTAGATTCCGTTGGGGGGTGTCGAACACTGAAGCTTTCTTT
CDR3: CASRFRWGVSNTEAFF